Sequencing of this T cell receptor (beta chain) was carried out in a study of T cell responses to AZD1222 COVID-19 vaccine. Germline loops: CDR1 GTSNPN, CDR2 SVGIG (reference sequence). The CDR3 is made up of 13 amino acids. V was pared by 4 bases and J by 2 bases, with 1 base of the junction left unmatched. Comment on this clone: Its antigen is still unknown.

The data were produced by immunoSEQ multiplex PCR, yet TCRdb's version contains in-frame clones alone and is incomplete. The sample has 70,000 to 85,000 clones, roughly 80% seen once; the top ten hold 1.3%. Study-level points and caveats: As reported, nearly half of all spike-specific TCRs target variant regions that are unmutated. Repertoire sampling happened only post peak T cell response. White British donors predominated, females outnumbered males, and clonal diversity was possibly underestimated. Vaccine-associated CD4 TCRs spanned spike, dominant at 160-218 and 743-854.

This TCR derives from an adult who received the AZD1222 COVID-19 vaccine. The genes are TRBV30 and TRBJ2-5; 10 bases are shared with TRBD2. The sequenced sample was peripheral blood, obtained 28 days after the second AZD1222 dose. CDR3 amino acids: CAWTSGSQETQYF. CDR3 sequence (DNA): TGTGCCTGGACTAGCGGGAGTCAAGAGACCCAGTACTTC.